This T cell receptor beta chain comes out of a study of vaccination effects on CD4 cells after COVID-19. Some clones are missing from TCRdb's copy, which holds only in-frame ones; the method was immunoSEQ multiplex PCR. Seen here are more than 30,000 clones, roughly two thirds observed once, and the top ten hold over 25%. This CDR3 region has 16 residues. The J segment lost 7 bases and the V segment lost 2 bases, leaving 7 bases of the junction unmatched. Per the germline V gene, CDR1 is SGHVS and CDR2 is FQNEAQ. Turning to this clone: Its matching antigen is unknown.

In the ViraFEST assay, antigen-specific CD4+ clonotypes were identified by expansion after peptide-pool stimulation. Subsequent to roughly 9 days of culture, CD4+ T cells were isolated. Approximately 1.9 million PBMC per well were cultured with around 11 IU/ml IL-2 and roughly 10 ug/ml peptides. The V call is TRBV7-8, the J call TRBJ2-2; 10 bases match TRBD1. The sequences come from CD4+ T cells from PBMCs cultured with HCoV-229E spike peptides, collected before COVID-19 vaccination. The TCR originated in a human donor who received a COVID-19 vaccine. In DNA form, the CDR3 reads TGTGCCAGCAGCTTATATGGGACAGGGGTGGTCGGGGAGCTGTTTTTT. This gives the protein CASSLYGTGVVGELFF.